This entry lists 29 T cell receptor beta chains sequenced from one sample in a study of T cells in Graves' hyperthyroidism and ophthalmopathy. Researchers took RNA transcripts and amplified the TCR beta CDR3 regions from them. HTBI primers drove first-round RT-PCR of the TCR CDR3. Via MiXCR, TCRdb re-called the multiplex PCR reads, giving one row per CDR3 protein. The sample comprises roughly 330,000 distinct CDR3 sequences, roughly 15% of which are singletons, and around a third rests with the top ten. Material: blood. The origin of the receptors is a man aged 25-45 years with Graves' hyperthyroidism.

Ten or more counts support this clonotype. V is TRBV6-6 and J is TRBJ2-7; 7 positions match TRBD2. CDR1 is MNHNY, CDR2 SVGAGI, per germline (reference sequence). This CDR3 region has 15 residues. With 2 bases clipped from V and 5 bases from J, the junction kept 9 bases outside the gene matches. In DNA form, the CDR3 reads TGTGCCAGCAGTTACATGGCGGGAGAACTCCACGAGCAGTACTTC. Protein product: CASSYMAGELHEQYF.

At least ten counts were recorded for this clonotype. The chain joins TRBV20-1 to TRBJ1-1, with 7 nucleotides matching TRBD1. This CDR3 contains 15 residues. Germline CDR1 DFQATT, CDR2 SNEGSKA (reference sequence). V trimming: 0 bases; J trimming: 4 bases; junction bases outside the gene matches: 8. CDR3 nucleotide sequence: TGCAGTGCTAGAGATCACGGCAGGGGGACCACTGAAGCTTTCTTT. Its protein is CSARDHGRGTTEAFF.

The chain links TRBV7-3 to TRBJ2-1; maybe TRBD2 (6 bases). This CDR3 comprises 13 residues. V was trimmed by 5 bases and J by 15 bases, leaving 20 bases between them. Germline values: CDR1 SGHTA, CDR2 FQGTGA. The DNA of the CDR3 is TGTGCCAGCAGCGAACCGGGACTCCCTCCTCTGTTCTTC. Residues: CASSEPGLPPLFF. The variable domain in full, completed from reference TRBV7-3 and TRBJ2-1, reads GAGVSQTPSNKVTEKGKYVELRCDPISGHTALYWYRQSLGQGPEFLIYFQGTGAADDSGLPNDRFFAVRPEGSVSTLKIQRTERGDSAVYLCASSEPGLPPLFFGPGTRLTVL.

Comment on this clonotype: A single base separates this from a much larger clone, so it may be a read error. The chain employs TRBV27 and TRBJ1-1; a weak D match, TRBD1 (5 bases). CDR3 size: 17 residues. Germline lookup yields CDR1 MNHEY and CDR2 SMNVEV (reference sequence). The DNA of the CDR3 is TGTGCCAGCAACTCAAGGGGAAGCGCGGGCATGAACTCTGAAGCTTTCTTT. Protein sequence: CASNSRGSAGMNSEAFF.

The chain recombines TRBV5-1 with TRBJ1-1; tentatively, D is TRBD1 (6 bases). V dropped 1 base and J dropped 2 bases, with 12 bases sitting between them. This CDR3 spans 15 amino acids. From germline, CDR1 is SGHRS and CDR2 YFSETQ. The CDR3 DNA reads as TGCGCCAGCAGCTTGTGGGGGGCCGGTAACACTGAAGCTTTCTTT. It encodes CASSLWGAGNTEAFF.

This chain connects TRBV5-1 to TRBJ2-1, with a possible D match to TRBD1 (5 bases). The CDR3 is 15 amino acids. The V gene lost 1 base and the J gene lost 10 bases, with 18 bases spanning the gap. The germline CDR1 and CDR2 sequences are SGHRS and YFSETQ. The CDR3 loop is CASSLISGSYREQFF. The CDR3 bases are TGCGCCAGCAGCTTGATCAGTGGCTCATACAGGGAGCAGTTCTTC. Complete variable domain (other parts from reference TRBV5-1 and TRBJ2-1): KAGVTQTPRYLIKTRGQQVTLSCSPISGHRSVSWYQQTPGQGLQFLFEYFSETQRNKGNFPGRFSGRQFSNSRSEMNVSTLELGDSALYLCASSLISGSYREQFFGPGTRLTVL.

This clonotype was counted many times. The gene calls are TRBV30 and TRBJ1-1; tentative D call: TRBD1 (5 bases). The CDR3 extends over 14 amino acids. Germline V lookup: CDR1 GTSNPN, CDR2 SVGIG (reference sequence). The V gene lost 3 bases and the J gene lost 3 bases, with 14 bases spanning the gap. The DNA of the CDR3 is TGTGCCTGGAGAGTTGGGACTACCGACACTGAAGCTTTCTTT. It is translated as CAWRVGTTDTEAFF.

The chain has TRBV6-1 and TRBJ2-3; 7 positions match TRBD2. After removal of 11 bases from V and 4 bases from J, the junction contained 6 bases not matched to a gene. Germline V gene sequence: CDR1 MNHNS, CDR2 SASEGT. CDR3 length equals 12 residues. CDR3 loop: CAAGGRADTQYF. The DNA of the CDR3 is TGTGCCGCCGGGGGGAGGGCAGATACGCAGTATTTT.

This clonotype has just a few counts. The rearrangement joins TRBV18 to TRBJ2-1, with 14 bases identical to TRBD2. The CDR3 is made up of 19 amino acids. Germline V gene data show CDR1 as KGHSH and CDR2 as LQKENI. With 6 bases clipped from V and 9 bases from J, the junction kept 19 bases outside the gene matches. The CDR3 DNA is TGTGCCAGCTCTTCTAATCGGGGACCAGGGACTAGCGGGAGTGGTGAGCAGTTCTTC. Protein sequence: CASSSNRGPGTSGSGEQFF.

The V call is TRBV19, the J call TRBJ1-6, with D possibly TRBD1 on 6 matching bases. Deletions cut 6 bases from V and 9 bases from J, with 12 bases between. CDR3 length: 13 amino acids. Germline V gives CDR1 LNHDA, CDR2 SQIVND (reference sequence). This CDR3 reads CASRSRGLSPLHF. In nucleotides, the CDR3 is TGTGCCAGTAGAAGTCGGGGGCTTTCACCCCTCCACTTT.

In its sample, this clonotype was seen a few times. This chain uses TRBV9 with TRBJ1-2, with D tentatively TRBD1 (5 bases). Trimming removed 4 bases at V and 4 bases at J, with 14 bases between. The V gene's germline CDR1 is SGDLS and CDR2 YYNGEE. The CDR3 loop spans 14 amino acids. CDR3 sequence: CASSPRQTGYGYTF. The DNA of the CDR3 is TGTGCCAGCAGCCCCCGACAGACTGGCTATGGCTACACCTTC.

This clonotype was counted many times. V gene TRBV29-1 combines with J gene TRBJ1-1; no reliable D call. The CDR3 loop spans 12 amino acids. Trimming removed 5 bases at V and 5 bases at J, with 12 bases between. Germline values: CDR1 SQVTM, CDR2 ANQGSEA. The CDR3 loop reads CSVNPMGTEAFF. The CDR3 DNA is TGCAGCGTTAATCCCATGGGGACTGAAGCTTTCTTT. Complete variable domain (other parts from reference TRBV29-1 and TRBJ1-1): SAVISQKPSRDICQRGTSLTIQCQVDSQVTMMFWYRQQPGQSLTLIATANQGSEATYESGFVIDKFPISRPNLTFSTLTVSNMSPEDSSIYLCSVNPMGTEAFFGQGTRLTVV.

In its sample, this clonotype was seen many times. V usage is TRBV20-1 and J usage is TRBJ2-7; weak D call: TRBD1 (5 bases). The germline CDR1 and CDR2 sequences are DFQATT and SNEGSKA (reference sequence). Trimming removed 3 bases at V and 10 bases at J, with 19 bases between. The CDR3 spans 13 residues. The CDR3 sequence: CSASVRADSNQYF. CDR3 DNA: TGCAGTGCTAGTGTCAGGGCCGACTCTAATCAGTACTTC.

The table lists this clonotype with many counts. This chain links TRBV2 with TRBJ2-3; TRBD1 matches at 7 bases. This CDR3 has 14 residues. V lost 7 bases and J lost 3; bases outside the gene matches: 7. Germline V CDR1 and CDR2: SNHLY, FYNNEI. The CDR3 nucleotides are TGTGCCAGCACCCGGGACAGTGGGACAGATACGCAGTATTTT. Its protein is CASTRDSGTDTQYF.

This clonotype appeared once. A much larger clone is a single base away; this may be a read error. This chain connects TRBV12-3 or TRBV12-4 to TRBJ2-6; unclear D gene. The CDR3 runs to 13 residues. Written as DNA, the CDR3 is TGTGCCAACAGTACCTCTGGGGCCAACGTCCTGACTTTC. Its protein product is CANSTSGANVLTF.

Ten or more counts support this clonotype. This sequence joins TRBV18 and TRBJ2-7; the match to TRBD1 covers 10 bases. V dropped 3 bases and J dropped 1; count of bases not matched to a gene: 6. Per germline, CDR1 KGHSH and CDR2 LQKENI. This CDR3 has 16 amino acids. CDR3 nucleotides: TGTGCCAGCTCACCGCCGACGGGACAGGGGTCCTACGAGCAGTACTTC. It is translated as CASSPPTGQGSYEQYF.

The chain combines TRBV7-2 with TRBJ2-7, with D unclear. The CDR3 spans 12 residues. With 5 bases removed from V and 9 bases from J, the gap between germline ends came to 14 bases. Germline lookup yields CDR1 SGHTA and CDR2 FQGNSA. The CDR3 is CASSLEVARQYF. The CDR3 DNA is TGTGCCAGCAGCCTCGAGGTGGCAAGGCAGTACTTC.

To note about this clonotype: A much larger clone is a single base away; this may be a read error. The genes are TRBV12-3 or TRBV12-4 and TRBJ1-2; D unclear. CDR3 length: 14 residues. The CDR3, as DNA: TGTGCCAGCAGTTTAGGCTCCCTACTTAAAGGCTACGCCTTC. Amino acid sequence: CASSLGSLLKGYAF.

This clonotype was detected ten times or more. The rearrangement links TRBV2 to TRBJ2-5, with D tentatively TRBD1 (6 bases). The CDR3 has 13 amino acids. V was pared by 2 bases and J by 2 bases, with 6 bases between. The germline V gene encodes CDR1 SNHLY and CDR2 FYNNEI. The CDR3, as DNA: TGTGCCAGCAGTGAACAGGGGCAAGAGACCCAGTACTTC. This sequence encodes CASSEQGQETQYF. Full variable domain (missing parts from reference TRBV2 and TRBJ2-5): EPEVTQTPSHQVTQMGQEVILRCVPISNHLYFYWYRQILGQKVEFLVSFYNNEISEKSEIFDDQFSVERPDGSNFTLKIRSTKLEDSAMYFCASSEQGQETQYFGPGTRLLVL.

This clonotype was counted many times. This chain uses TRBV6-2 or TRBV6-3 with TRBJ2-7; D gene ambiguous. The V gene lost 0 bases and the J gene lost 1 base, with 7 bases spanning the gap. This CDR3 has 14 residues. Germline V CDR1 and CDR2: MNHEY, SVGEGT. The DNA of the CDR3 is TGTGCCAGCAGTTACTCGACCGATTCCTACGAGCAGTACTTC. Translated: CASSYSTDSYEQYF.

This clonotype has a handful of counts. The gene calls are TRBV29-1 and TRBJ1-5; D gene uncertain. CDR1 and CDR2 from the germline V gene are SQVTM and ANQGSEA. V was trimmed by 6 bases and J by 0 bases, leaving 24 bases between them. This CDR3 has 18 amino acids. CDR3 sequence reads: CSVLLTETRYDSNQPQHF. Written as DNA, the CDR3 is TGCAGCGTCCTACTAACCGAGACCCGCTATGATAGCAATCAGCCCCAGCATTTT. Variable domain in full (rest from reference TRBV29-1 and TRBJ1-5): SAVISQKPSRDICQRGTSLTIQCQVDSQVTMMFWYRQQPGQSLTLIATANQGSEATYESGFVIDKFPISRPNLTFSTLTVSNMSPEDSSIYLCSVLLTETRYDSNQPQHFGDGTRLSIL.

This clonotype has at least ten counts. The chain uses TRBV29-1 and TRBJ1-1, with D tentatively TRBD1 (5 bases). Deletions cut 4 bases from V and 7 bases from J, with 22 bases between. The CDR3 is 15 residues long. Germline CDR1 is SQVTM and CDR2 is ANQGSEA. The CDR3 DNA follows: TGCAGCGTTGTCTTGGTAGCAGGGTATCTCAATGAAGCTTTCTTT. Its protein product is CSVVLVAGYLNEAFF. Supplemented by reference TRBV29-1 and TRBJ1-1, the full variable domain reads SAVISQKPSRDICQRGTSLTIQCQVDSQVTMMFWYRQQPGQSLTLIATANQGSEATYESGFVIDKFPISRPNLTFSTLTVSNMSPEDSSIYLCSVVLVAGYLNEAFFGQGTRLTVV.

In its sample, this clonotype was seen a few times. The chain is built from TRBV12-3 or TRBV12-4 and TRBJ2-2; perhaps TRBD2 as D (5 bases). With 5 bases removed from V and 4 bases from J, the gap between germline ends came to 8 bases. The CDR3 runs to 13 residues. The CDR3 spells CASSRGGTGELFF. The CDR3 DNA is TGTGCCAGCAGTCGAGGAGGCACCGGGGAGCTGTTTTTT.

This clonotype was counted at least ten times. The chain carries TRBV5-1 and TRBJ2-1; D is uncertain. V lost 7 bases to trimming and J lost 7 bases, with 21 bases between them. The CDR3 is made up of 15 amino acids. Germline V gives CDR1 SGHRS, CDR2 YFSETQ. The chain's CDR3 is CASRTSIQNYNEQFF. CDR3 in DNA: TGCGCCAGCCGAACGTCCATACAGAACTATAATGAGCAGTTCTTC.

This clonotype has more than one count but fewer than ten. The J gene is TRBJ2-2, the V gene TRBV9; the match to TRBD2 covers 7 bases. V lost 5 bases and J lost 6; bases outside the gene matches: 10. CDR1 SGDLS and CDR2 YYNGEE come from the germline V gene. The CDR3 runs to 15 residues. The CDR3 protein is CASSRALAEAGELFF. For the CDR3, the DNA is TGTGCCAGCAGTCGAGCCCTAGCGGAGGCCGGGGAGCTGTTTTTT.

This clonotype has a count of ten or more. The chain combines TRBV3-1 with TRBJ1-1; D not resolved. Germline-derived CDR1 and CDR2 are LGHDT and YNNKEL (reference sequence). The CDR3 length is 13 residues. Deletions cut 1 base from V and 10 bases from J, with 13 bases between. The DNA of the CDR3 is TGTGCCAGCAGCCAAGGAGGACCCGGGTCAGCTTTCTTT. Translated, it gives CASSQGGPGSAFF.

This clonotype showed up many times. Here the CDR3 reads CSTVAKADNEKLFF. CDR3 coding DNA: TGCAGTACGGTGGCGAAGGCAGATAATGAAAAACTGTTTTTT. V and J are TRBV20-1 and TRBJ1-4; D gene ambiguous. V lost 8 bases and J lost 4, with 17 bases in between. The germline V gene has CDR1 DFQATT and CDR2 SNEGSKA (reference sequence). The CDR3 contains 14 residues.

This clonotype was seen more than once but under ten times. The chain employs TRBV6-1 and TRBJ1-2; D remains unclear. CDR1 is MNHNS and CDR2 is SASEGT in the germline V gene. V was pared by 2 bases and J by 7 bases, with 11 bases between. This CDR3 has 13 amino acids. In nucleotides, the CDR3 is TGTGCCAGCAGTGAAATTGGAGGCGGTGGCTACACCTTC. Amino acid sequence: CASSEIGGGGYTF.

The CDR3 nucleotides are TGTGCCAGCAGGGCCTTAGCGGGAGGGCCCCACAATGAGCAGTTCTTC. Its translation: CASRALAGGPHNEQFF. The V and J genes are TRBV6-1 and TRBJ2-1, with TRBD2 identical over 11 bases. After removal of 6 bases from V and 5 bases from J, the junction contained 9 bases not matched to a gene. The germline V gene encodes CDR1 MNHNS and CDR2 SASEGT. This CDR3 is 16 amino acids long.